Detailed here is one T cell receptor beta chain. Its antigen is undetermined. These data originate in a study of T cell clusters in autoimmune cytopenias. Study-wide background: Per sample, median TRB depth was approximately 52,000 reads, yielding a median 2,350 distinct clonotypes. Broader study findings: Primary autoimmune cytopenia patients appeared to lack physiological T cell clusters present in healthy donors. The T cell clusters came from computational analysis alone and lack functional validation.

Multiplex touch-down PCR amplified TRB using TRB-A and TRB-B pools in one tube. No DNA is given; TCRdb re-called the multiplex PCR reads and lists each CDR3 protein once. The sample shows 5,500 to 7,500 distinct CDR3 sequences, and around 7.7% sits with its ten largest clones. The CDR3 is 16 residues long. CDR1 and CDR2 (germline): ENHRY, SYGVKD. TRB amplification used approximately 250 ng of peripheral blood genomic DNA. The chain uses TRBV10-3 and TRBJ2-1; TCRdb's assignment of TRBD2 cannot be checked, as there is no DNA. Sequenced material: peripheral blood. The clonotype originates from a human donor with an autoimmune cytopenia or autoimmune hepatitis (not recorded which). The CDR3 sequence: CASSYPFLAGGGEQFF.